This T cell receptor (beta chain) comes out of a study of OX40 agonist ivuxolimab in advanced cancers. Study-level findings and limits: There were, on average, more expanded clones in CD8+ T cells than in CD4+. Low normalized T-cell clonal expansion was additionally recorded for some nonresponders. At 0.1 to 3.0 mg/kg and by week 6, CD4+ and CD8+ T cells in the blood had expanded clonally.

Of note for this clone: Its antigen is as yet unknown.

With V trimmed by 5 bases and J by 3 bases, 11 bases remained unmatched. Germline loops: CDR1 SEHNR, CDR2 FQNEAQ (reference sequence). The CDR3 covers 16 residues. Measured with immunoSEQ multiplex PCR; TCRdb has only the in-frame clones, and not every one. The sample lists tens of thousands of clones, approximately 88% seen once, with 20% to 25% in the top ten. V usage is TRBV7-9 and J usage is TRBJ2-3, with TRBD1 identical over 7 bases. The specimen was CD4+ or CD8+ T cells sorted from blood, collected in a trial of the OX40 agonist ivuxolimab. The clonotype originates from an adult with an advanced solid tumor such as melanoma, head and neck, liver or kidney cancer. The CDR3 loop reads CASSRRQGGWTDTQYF. The CDR3 DNA reads TGTGCCAGCAGCCGCCGACAGGGTGGGTGGACAGATACGCAGTATTTT.